This T cell receptor beta chain was sequenced during a study of blood T cell repertoires in COVID-19. Study information: Both acute and convalescent COVID-19 samples were obtained from the United States, Italy and Spain.

Original handling: Reference gene primers were amplified, and this amplification served to estimate nucleated cell counts. Sequenced by immunoSEQ multiplex PCR; TCRdb stores in-frame clones only, minus some. V and J calls and clone size are copied from that table; D and trimming were computed from the DNA. The table lists 200,000 to 300,000 clones, roughly 86% of them singletons. This clone was recorded at least ten times. J gave up 8 bases and V 4 bases, and 9 bases lay outside the gene matches. Germline lookup yields CDR1 MNHEY and CDR2 SVGAGI. The CDR3 contains 14 residues. Input material: peripheral blood. The rearrangement joins TRBV6-5 to TRBJ1-2; 8 nucleotides match TRBD1. The TCR comes from a man aged 35 to 55 who had recovered from COVID-19. This CDR3 reads CASSWTGSGGGYTF. In nucleotides, the CDR3 is TGTGCCAGCAGTTGGACAGGGTCCGGAGGGGGCTACACCTTC.